The 17 T cell receptor beta chains presented below share a single source sample, sequenced in a study of PD-1 blockade in classical Hodgkin lymphoma. TCRdb's table, derived via immunoSEQ multiplex PCR, lists solely in-frame clones and lacks some. The data contain 30,000 to 50,000 clones, 60% to 85% of them singletons. Brentuximab vedotin exposure varied among the patients, all of whom had relapsed after autologous stem cell transplantation. Sequenced here: peripheral blood mononuclear cells (PBMCs), sampled at baseline. The source is a human donor with classical Hodgkin lymphoma.

This chain connects TRBV18 to TRBJ1-1, with D maybe TRBD1 (5 bases). In germline, CDR1 is KGHSH, CDR2 LQKENI. The CDR3 is made up of 13 amino acids. V gave up 11 bases and J gave up 0 bases, with 13 bases separating them. The CDR3 DNA sequence: TGTGCCTGCCGCACAGGCCTGAACACTGAAGCTTTCTTT. Translating it yields CACRTGLNTEAFF.

This chain joins TRBV28 and TRBJ1-1; 8 bases are shared with TRBD1. The J segment lost 2 bases and the V segment lost 8 bases, leaving 1 base of the junction unmatched. The CDR3 runs to 12 residues. In germline, CDR1 is MDHEN, CDR2 SYDVKM. The CDR3 nucleotides read TGTGCCAGCGACAGGGGTAACACTGAAGCTTTCTTT. It codes for CASDRGNTEAFF.

The table lists this clone with a few counts. The V and J genes are TRBV28 and TRBJ1-5; weak D call: TRBD1 (5 bases). The CDR3 loop spans 15 amino acids. The V end lost 6 bases, the J end lost 4 bases, and 16 bases lay between the germline ends. From germline, CDR1 is MDHEN and CDR2 SYDVKM. In DNA, the CDR3 is TGTGCCAGCAGGTACCTGGCAGGGCAAAATCAGCCCCAGCATTTT. Translating gives CASRYLAGQNQPQHF.

This clone is deemed medium-sized. The chain employs TRBV19 and TRBJ1-5; D gene unclear. From germline, CDR1 is LNHDA and CDR2 SQIVND (reference sequence). The CDR3 runs to 15 residues. Trimming pared 6 bases from V and 1 base from J, leaving 13 bases between. CDR3: CASSLLLGSNQPQHF. The CDR3 region has the DNA TGTGCCAGTAGCCTTCTACTGGGGAGCAATCAGCCCCAGCATTTT.

The chain carries TRBV18 and TRBJ1-1, with a possible D match to TRBD1 (6 bases). CDR1 is KGHSH, CDR2 LQKENI, per germline. This CDR3 region has 14 residues. Trimming took 0 bases from V and 5 from J, leaving 10 bases between them. Here the CDR3 DNA reads TGTGCCAGCTCACCACCGGGGGCCGGGACTGAAGCTTTCTTT. Protein: CASSPPGAGTEAFF. Looking up the rest from reference TRBV18 and TRBJ1-1 gives the full variable domain: NAGVMQNPRHLVRRRGQEARLRCSPMKGHSHVYWYRQLPEEGLKFMVYLQKENIIDESGMPKERFSAEFPKEGPSILRIQQVVRGDSAAYFCASSPPGAGTEAFFGQGTRLTVV.

The chain couples TRBV2 to TRBJ1-2; no reliable D call. The ends were cut back, 4 bases at V and 7 bases at J, with 13 bases in the middle. The germline V gene has CDR1 SNHLY and CDR2 FYNNEI. This CDR3 has 13 amino acids. CDR3: CASSGGGVGGYTF. The CDR3 DNA follows: TGTGCCAGCAGTGGTGGCGGGGTAGGTGGCTACACCTTC.

The rearrangement joins TRBV6-1 to TRBJ2-3, with TRBD2 matching over 8 bases. Germline V gives CDR1 MNHNS, CDR2 SASEGT. The CDR3 contains 14 residues. Trimming cost V 4 bases and J 6 bases; bases outside gene matches: 6. In DNA, the CDR3 is TGTGCCAGCAGTGTACGGGAGGGCCAGGATACGCAGTATTTT. Its translation: CASSVREGQDTQYF.

V is TRBV4-2 and J is TRBJ2-5, with 8 positions matching TRBD2. The V and J ends lost 0 bases and 7 bases, in that order; junction bases with no gene match: 10. The CDR3 contains 16 residues. CDR1 and CDR2 from the germline V gene are LGHNA and YNFKEQ. The CDR3 DNA reads TGTGCCAGCAGCCAAGAGTCGGGAGGGGCGGCGGGGACCCAGTACTTC. Translated: CASSQESGGAAGTQYF.

The CDR3 DNA sequence: TGTGCCAGCAGCTTTCCCCCCAGCGGGAACACTGAAGCTTTCTTT. The encoded protein is CASSFPPSGNTEAFF. The chain couples TRBV7-9 to TRBJ1-1, with unresolved D. CDR3 length: 15 amino acids. Germline V gene data show CDR1 as SEHNR and CDR2 as FQNEAQ (reference sequence). V dropped 3 bases and J dropped 1 base, with 12 bases sitting between them.

The chain couples TRBV7-2 to TRBJ1-5; TRBD1 might be the D (5 bases). The CDR3 extends over 15 amino acids. V was pared by 1 base and J by 1 base, with 8 bases between. Germline loops: CDR1 SGHTA, CDR2 FQGNSA. The CDR3 loop reads CASSLVGESNQPQHF. CDR3 in DNA: TGTGCCAGCAGCTTAGTAGGGGAGAGCAATCAGCCCCAGCATTTT.

The chain joins TRBV7-2 to TRBJ1-3; D not resolved. The germline CDR1 and CDR2 sequences are SGHTA and FQGNSA. The CDR3 is made up of 16 amino acids. Trimming removed 0 bases at V and 2 bases at J, with 11 bases between. The CDR3 sequence is CASSLAQDRAGNTIYF. DNA of the CDR3: TGTGCCAGCAGCTTAGCGCAGGATAGGGCTGGAAACACCATATATTTT.

The CDR3 sequence is CASSKRTSGTYNEQFF. As DNA, the CDR3 is TGTGCCAGTAGTAAGAGGACTAGCGGGACCTACAATGAGCAGTTCTTC. The V and J genes are TRBV19 and TRBJ2-1; 12 bases align to TRBD2. This CDR3 region has 16 residues. CDR1 and CDR2 (germline): LNHDA, SQIVND (reference sequence). Trimming at V came to 4 bases and at J to 2 bases, leaving 3 bases not matched to a gene. Variable domain in full (rest from reference TRBV19 and TRBJ2-1): DGGITQSPKYLFRKEGQNVTLSCEQNLNHDAMYWYRQDPGQGLRLIYYSQIVNDFQKGDIAEGYSVSREKKESFPLTVTSAQKNPTAFYLCASSKRTSGTYNEQFFGPGTRLTVL.

Many counts were recorded for this clone. This chain joins TRBV29-1 and TRBJ2-5; D may correspond to TRBD1 or TRBD2 (6 bases each). V shed 3 bases and J shed 5 bases, with 19 bases lying between them. Germline loops: CDR1 SQVTM, CDR2 ANQGSEA. The CDR3 length is 15 residues. CDR3 DNA sequence: TGCAGCGTTGACCGAGGGGGGCAGGGGCCCGAGACCCAGTACTTC. Protein: CSVDRGGQGPETQYF.

This rearrangement joins TRBV28 to TRBJ2-3; D might be TRBD1 or TRBD2, each matching 6 bases. The CDR3 is made up of 14 amino acids. CDR1 and CDR2 (germline): MDHEN, SYDVKM. V lost 6 bases and J lost 4, with 14 bases in between. The CDR3, as DNA: TGTGCCAGCAGCGGCTTTAGGGGGGCAGATACGCAGTATTTT. It specifies CASSGFRGADTQYF.

This clone has more than one count but fewer than ten. The rearrangement links TRBV7-2 to TRBJ2-5, with D possibly called TRBD1 or TRBD2 (5 bases each). The V gene lost 5 bases and the J gene lost 13 bases, with 17 bases spanning the gap. In germline, CDR1 is SGHTA, CDR2 FQGNSA. This CDR3 comprises 12 residues. The CDR3, as DNA: TGTGCCAGCAGCATGGGACCGCGGGTTGGGTACTTC. This sequence encodes CASSMGPRVGYF. The whole variable domain, remainder taken from reference TRBV7-2 and TRBJ2-5, is GAGVSQSPSNKVTEKGKDVELRCDPISGHTALYWYRQSLGQGLEFLIYFQGNSAPDKSGLPSDRFSAERTGGSVSTLTIQRTQQEDSAVYLCASSMGPRVGYFGPGTRLLVL.

The table lists this clone with a few counts. This sequence joins TRBV5-1 and TRBJ2-2; 7 positions match TRBD1. Looked up from germline, CDR1 is SGHRS and CDR2 is YFSETQ. The V and J ends lost 5 bases and 4 bases, in that order; junction bases with no gene match: 2. The CDR3 totals 13 residues. The CDR3 nucleotides are TGCGCCAGCAGGAGGACAGGCACCGGGGAGCTGTTTTTT. Residues: CASRRTGTGELFF.

The genes are TRBV9 and TRBJ1-5; TRBD1 is a possible D gene (6 bases). Trimming stripped 1 base from V and 4 bases from J, with 6 bases between. This CDR3 has 13 amino acids. Germline V lookup: CDR1 SGDLS, CDR2 YYNGEE. As DNA, the CDR3 is TGTGCCAGCAGCGTACAGGGGAATCAGCCCCAGCATTTT. It translates to CASSVQGNQPQHF.